Each of the 28 T cell receptor beta chains below was sequenced from the same sample in a study of CD8 T cells in ankylosing spondylitis. TCRdb re-analysed the 5' RACE reads in MiXCR, keeping a single row per CDR3 protein. The sample contains approximately 25,000 distinct CDR3 sequences, over 6.5% of which appear only once. Sequenced: blood. All receptors come from a male donor with ankylosing spondylitis or in good health (not recorded which).

This clonotype was counted at least ten times. The chain has TRBV10-3 and TRBJ2-3; 10 positions agree with TRBD2. CDR1 is ENHRY and CDR2 is SYGVKD in the germline V gene. Trimming took 8 bases from V and 3 from J; bases not matched to a gene: 5. This CDR3 contains 14 residues. CDR3 loop: CAIRLAGETDTQYF. DNA for the CDR3: TGTGCCATCCGCCTAGCGGGAGAGACAGATACGCAGTATTTT.

This clonotype was counted ten times or more. The rearrangement links TRBV28 to TRBJ2-5; D not resolved. From germline, CDR1 is MDHEN and CDR2 SYDVKM. The CDR3 contains 13 residues. Trimming left V 1 base short and J 2 bases short, with 5 bases between. The DNA of the CDR3 is TGTGCCAGCAGTTTATCCAGTCAAGAGACCCAGTACTTC. It specifies CASSLSSQETQYF.

This clonotype showed up many times. V and J are TRBV11-2 and TRBJ1-1; D possibly corresponds to TRBD1 (5 bases). V was trimmed by 2 bases and J by 2 bases, leaving 12 bases between them. This CDR3 spans 15 amino acids. Germline V gene sequence: CDR1 SGHAT, CDR2 FQNNGV. The CDR3 DNA follows: TGTGCCAGCAGCTTACGCTCTGGGACCAACACTGAAGCTTTCTTT. Protein product: CASSLRSGTNTEAFF.

This clonotype occurred a few times. The rearrangement links TRBV27 to TRBJ2-7; the D call may be TRBD1 or TRBD2 (5 bases each). CDR3 length: 14 residues. The V and J ends lost 6 bases and 2 bases respectively, with 14 bases between them. The germline gives CDR1 MNHEY, CDR2 SMNVEV (reference sequence). In nucleotides, the CDR3 is TGTGCCAGCAGCGCCGGGACGGCTACCTACGAGCAGTACTTC. Residues: CASSAGTATYEQYF.

The rearrangement links TRBV25-1 to TRBJ2-1; tentative D call: TRBD2 (5 bases). The CDR3 consists of 17 residues. Germline V gene lookup returns CDR1 MGHDK and CDR2 SYGVNS. Deletions cut 3 bases from V and 0 bases from J, with 15 bases between. The CDR3 reads CASSEESRESSYNEQFF. The CDR3 bases are TGTGCCAGCAGTGAGGAATCCCGGGAAAGCTCCTACAATGAGCAGTTCTTC.

This clonotype was counted many times. The gene calls are TRBV5-5 and TRBJ1-1; D call uncertain. CDR1 and CDR2 (germline): SGHKS, YYEKEE (reference sequence). V shed 4 bases and J shed 2 bases, with 9 bases lying between them. There are 13 residues in the CDR3. The DNA for the CDR3 is TGTGCCAGCAGCCCGATCCCAAACACTGAAGCTTTCTTT. It specifies CASSPIPNTEAFF. The whole variable domain, remainder taken from reference TRBV5-5 and TRBJ1-1, is DAGVTQSPTHLIKTRGQQVTLRCSPISGHKSVSWYQQVLGQGPQFIFQYYEKEERGRGNFPDRFSARQFPNYSSELNVNALLLGDSALYLCASSPIPNTEAFFGQGTRLTVV.

J is TRBJ2-7 and V is TRBV6-2 or TRBV6-3; 11 bases match TRBD2. Trimming at V came to 5 bases and at J to 1 base, leaving 4 bases not matched to a gene. CDR3 length: 15 residues. Germline V lookup: CDR1 MNHEY, CDR2 SVGEGT. CDR3 sequence (DNA): TGTGCCAGCAGTCAGACTAGCGGGGCGTCCTACGAGCAGTACGTC. Translated: CASSQTSGASYEQYV.

This clonotype turned up a few times. This chain uses TRBV6-6 with TRBJ1-5; D is undetermined. V gave up 6 bases and J gave up 5 bases, with 11 bases separating them. The CDR3 has 13 amino acids. The germline CDR1 and CDR2 sequences are MNHNY and SVGAGI (reference sequence). CDR3 in DNA: TGTGCCAGCAGCAATGGGATAGATCAGCCCCAGCATTTT. As protein: CASSNGIDQPQHF.

V is TRBV20-1 and J is TRBJ2-3, with D unclear. Trimming shortened V by 8 bases and J by 5 bases, and 11 bases separated the two germline ends. The germline V gene has CDR1 DFQATT and CDR2 SNEGSKA (reference sequence). The CDR3 consists of 11 residues. The CDR3 nucleotides read TGCAGTTCAAATTCTCTAGATACGCAGTATTTT. Protein sequence: CSSNSLDTQYF.

Only a few counts were recorded for this clonotype. The CDR3 DNA reads TGTGCCAGCAGCGGGACAGGGCATTTGGAGACCCAGTACTTC. Translating gives CASSGTGHLETQYF. V usage is TRBV28 and J usage is TRBJ2-5, with 9 bases matching TRBD1. The CDR3 has 14 amino acids. V lost 6 bases and J lost 5; bases outside the gene matches: 7. Germline CDR1 is MDHEN and CDR2 is SYDVKM.

This clonotype was detected ten times or more. The genes are TRBV2 and TRBJ2-3; no clear D. The CDR3 runs to 14 residues. V dropped 2 bases and J dropped 2 bases, with 8 bases sitting between them. Germline loops: CDR1 SNHLY, CDR2 FYNNEI. The CDR3 nucleotides read TGTGCCAGCAGTGAACAGAGCAACACAGATACGCAGTATTTT. This gives the protein CASSEQSNTDTQYF.

This chain connects TRBV28 to TRBJ2-7; D remains unclear. The CDR3 is made up of 12 amino acids. Germline values: CDR1 MDHEN, CDR2 SYDVKM. Trimming shortened V by 7 bases and J by 3 bases, and 10 bases separated the two germline ends. As DNA, the CDR3 is TGTGCCAGCACCCCCGATGACTACGAGCAGTACTTC. Protein product: CASTPDDYEQYF.

The chain combines TRBV20-1 with TRBJ2-2; D ambiguous. Germline CDR1 DFQATT, CDR2 SNEGSKA (reference sequence). This CDR3 has 14 residues. V shed 3 bases and J shed 1 base, with 9 bases lying between them. CDR3 protein: CSASRSLNTGELFF. DNA for the CDR3: TGCAGTGCTAGTAGGAGCCTGAACACCGGGGAGCTGTTTTTT.

This clonotype was observed a handful of times. CDR3 sequence (DNA): TGTGCCATCAGGGGTATACAAGAGACCCAGTACTTC. Translating it yields CAIRGIQETQYF. This rearrangement joins TRBV10-3 to TRBJ2-5; D is undetermined. Trimming removed 6 bases at V and 2 bases at J, with 7 bases between. This CDR3 has 12 amino acids. Germline V CDR1 and CDR2: ENHRY, SYGVKD.

The chain carries TRBV25-1 and TRBJ1-2; TRBD1 is a possible D gene (5 bases). CDR1 and CDR2 from the germline V gene are MGHDK and SYGVNS. V was pared by 3 bases and J by 4 bases, with 15 bases between. The CDR3 is 15 residues long. The CDR3 DNA follows: TGTGCCAGCAGTGAGCCCGGGACGGCATCCTATGGCTACACCTTC. This gives the protein CASSEPGTASYGYTF.

The rearrangement uses TRBV28 and TRBJ1-5; D ambiguous. Between the trimmed V and J ends, which lost 2 bases and 8 bases, there was a span of 7 bases. Germline loops: CDR1 MDHEN, CDR2 SYDVKM. The CDR3 length is 12 residues. CDR3: CASSLEMEPQHF. For the CDR3, the DNA is TGTGCCAGCAGTTTAGAGATGGAGCCCCAGCATTTT. The full variable domain, completed using reference TRBV28 and TRBJ1-5, is DVKVTQSSRYLVKRTGEKVFLECVQDMDHENMFWYRQDPGLGLRLIYFSYDVKMKEKGDIPEGYSVSREKKERFSLILESASTNQTSMYLCASSLEMEPQHFGDGTRLSIL.

This clonotype was detected ten times or more. CDR3: CASSQDWGGGTDTQYF. The DNA of the CDR3 is TGTGCCAGCAGCCAAGATTGGGGCGGGGGCACAGATACGCAGTATTTT. V usage is TRBV3-1 and J usage is TRBJ2-3, with D possibly matching TRBD2 (6 bases). CDR1 and CDR2 from the germline V gene are LGHDT and YNNKEL (reference sequence). The CDR3 covers 16 residues. The germline V and J ends were trimmed by 0 bases and 1 base, with 11 bases remaining between them.

This clonotype was observed many times. The chain recombines TRBV3-1 with TRBJ1-1; 7 positions match TRBD1. The V gene end was trimmed by 8 bases and the J gene end by 10 bases; junction bases not matched to a gene: 7. This CDR3 has 11 amino acids. Germline CDR1 and CDR2: LGHDT and YNNKEL (reference sequence). The CDR3 here is CASGQGVGAFF. The CDR3 DNA reads as TGTGCCAGCGGTCAGGGGGTTGGAGCTTTCTTT.

This clonotype was picked up a small number of times. The gene calls are TRBV7-2 and TRBJ2-3; 12 bases line up with TRBD2. Germline V gives CDR1 SGHTA, CDR2 FQGNSA. This CDR3 has 19 residues. After removal of 5 bases from V and 0 bases from J, the junction contained 12 bases not matched to a gene. CDR3 region: CASSPSGLAGGLSTDTQYF. Here the CDR3 DNA reads TGTGCCAGCAGCCCTAGCGGCCTAGCGGGGGGGCTGAGCACAGATACGCAGTATTTT.

This clonotype has just a few counts. The chain links TRBV5-1 to TRBJ2-5; maybe TRBD1 (6 bases). Trimming shortened V by 0 bases and J by 5 bases, and 8 bases separated the two germline ends. Germline loops: CDR1 SGHRS, CDR2 YFSETQ. This CDR3 comprises 13 residues. The CDR3 protein is CASSLEGEETQYF. The CDR3 DNA reads as TGCGCCAGCAGCTTGGAGGGGGAGGAGACCCAGTACTTC.

This clonotype was found a few times. The gene calls are TRBV28 and TRBJ2-7; 8 nucleotides agree with TRBD2. This CDR3 comprises 13 residues. The germline V gene encodes CDR1 MDHEN and CDR2 SYDVKM. V lost 5 bases and J lost 6; bases outside the gene matches: 6. The CDR3 loop reads CASSPPGRAEQYF. The DNA of the CDR3 is TGTGCCAGCAGTCCCCCCGGGAGGGCCGAGCAGTACTTC.

At least ten counts were recorded for this clonotype. The CDR3, as DNA: TGTGCCAGCACTAATGGACTAGCGGGAGCTCATGAGCAGTTCTTC. This gives the protein CASTNGLAGAHEQFF. The chain recombines TRBV6-2 or TRBV6-3 with TRBJ2-1; 13 nucleotides line up with TRBD2. Losses at the gene ends were 7 bases for V and 8 bases for J; bases not matched to a gene: 8. CDR3 size: 15 residues. The V gene's germline CDR1 is MNHEY and CDR2 SVGEGT.

This chain joins TRBV7-9 and TRBJ2-6, with 7 bases fitting TRBD1. The V segment lost 5 bases and the J segment 2 bases; nucleotides outside the gene matches: 6. Germline values: CDR1 SEHNR, CDR2 FQNEAQ (reference sequence). The CDR3 sequence is 16 residues long. In nucleotides, the CDR3 is TGTGCCAGCAGCCCACCCACAGGGGCTGGGGCCAACGTCCTGACTTTC. It is translated as CASSPPTGAGANVLTF.

This clonotype was counted ten times or more. V usage is TRBV20-1 and J usage is TRBJ1-5, with D possibly TRBD1 on 6 matching bases. Trimming cost V 4 bases and J 10 bases, with 17 bases left between them. The germline CDR1 and CDR2 sequences are DFQATT and SNEGSKA (reference sequence). The CDR3 spans 13 residues. CDR3 loop: CSATPTGMEPQHF. The CDR3 region has the DNA TGCAGTGCTACCCCGACAGGAATGGAACCCCAGCATTTT.

The J gene is TRBJ2-4, the V gene TRBV4-1, with D possibly being TRBD1 (5 bases). Trimming stripped 0 bases from V and 5 bases from J, with 14 bases between. This CDR3 has 16 residues. CDR1 and CDR2 (germline): MGHRA, YSYEKL. The CDR3 DNA sequence: TGCGCCAGCAGCCAAGAATCAGGGCGGTTGCAAAACATTCAGTACTTC. This sequence encodes CASSQESGRLQNIQYF.

The rearrangement uses TRBV12-3 or TRBV12-4 and TRBJ2-5; 7 bases match TRBD1. This CDR3 contains 15 residues. V lost 6 bases, J lost 4 bases, and 11 bases stayed unmatched. The CDR3: CASRPNRGRRETQYF. The CDR3 nucleotides read TGTGCCAGCAGACCCAACAGGGGTCGGAGAGAGACCCAGTACTTC.

This clonotype was recorded a few times. The rearrangement links TRBV29-1 to TRBJ1-1; D is perhaps TRBD1 (5 bases). CDR1 and CDR2 from the germline V gene are SQVTM and ANQGSEA. Trimming took off 4 bases at V and 7 bases at J, with 16 bases between the two ends. The CDR3 consists of 13 residues. The DNA of the CDR3 is TGCAGCGTTGGTTTGCGGGGACTGGGTGAAGCTTTCTTT. Translated: CSVGLRGLGEAFF.

The sample holds many counts of this clonotype. The CDR3 spells CASSFGTGVMNTEAFF. The DNA of the CDR3 is TGCGCCAGCAGCTTTGGGACAGGGGTTATGAACACTGAAGCTTTCTTT. The V and J genes are TRBV5-1 and TRBJ1-1; 10 bases line up with TRBD1. Germline V gene data show CDR1 as SGHRS and CDR2 as YFSETQ. This CDR3 contains 16 residues. The V and J ends lost 2 bases and 0 bases, in that order; junction bases with no gene match: 4.